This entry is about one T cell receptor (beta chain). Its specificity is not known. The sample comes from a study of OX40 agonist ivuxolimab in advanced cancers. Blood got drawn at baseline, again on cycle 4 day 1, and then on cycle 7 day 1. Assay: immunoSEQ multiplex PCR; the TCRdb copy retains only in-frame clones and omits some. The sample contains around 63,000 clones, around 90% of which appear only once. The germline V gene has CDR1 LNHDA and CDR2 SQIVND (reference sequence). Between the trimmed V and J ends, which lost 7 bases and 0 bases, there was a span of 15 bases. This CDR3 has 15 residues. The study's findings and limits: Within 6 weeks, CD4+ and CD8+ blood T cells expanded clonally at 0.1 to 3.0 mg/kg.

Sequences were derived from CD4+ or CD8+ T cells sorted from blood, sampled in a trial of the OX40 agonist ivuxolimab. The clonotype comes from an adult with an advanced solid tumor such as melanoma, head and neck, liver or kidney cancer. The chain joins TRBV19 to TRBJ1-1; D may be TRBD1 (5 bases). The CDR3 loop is CASMLQGGLNTEAFF. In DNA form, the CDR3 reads TGTGCCAGTATGCTTCAGGGAGGGCTGAACACTGAAGCTTTCTTT. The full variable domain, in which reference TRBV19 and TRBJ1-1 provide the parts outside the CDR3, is DGGITQSPKYLFRKEGQNVTLSCEQNLNHDAMYWYRQDPGQGLRLIYYSQIVNDFQKGDIAEGYSVSREKKESFPLTVTSAQKNPTAFYLCASMLQGGLNTEAFFGQGTRLTVV.